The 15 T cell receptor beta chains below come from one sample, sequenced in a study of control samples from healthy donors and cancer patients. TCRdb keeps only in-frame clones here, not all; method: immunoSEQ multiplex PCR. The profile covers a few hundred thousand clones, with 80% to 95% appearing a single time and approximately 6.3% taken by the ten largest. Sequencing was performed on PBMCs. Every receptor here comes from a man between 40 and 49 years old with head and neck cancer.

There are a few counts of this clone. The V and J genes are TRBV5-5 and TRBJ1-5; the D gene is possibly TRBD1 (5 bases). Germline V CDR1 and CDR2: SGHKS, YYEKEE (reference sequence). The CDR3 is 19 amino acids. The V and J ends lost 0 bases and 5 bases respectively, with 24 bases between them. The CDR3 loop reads CASSLGLGLVGASDQPQHF. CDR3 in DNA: TGTGCCAGCAGCTTGGGCTTGGGTCTGGTAGGGGCGAGCGATCAGCCCCAGCATTTT.

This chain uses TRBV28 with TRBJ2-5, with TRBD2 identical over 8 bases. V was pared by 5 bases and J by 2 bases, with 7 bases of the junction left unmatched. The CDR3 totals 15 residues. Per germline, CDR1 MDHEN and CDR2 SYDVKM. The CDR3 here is CASSPPGGQQETQYF. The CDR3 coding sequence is TGTGCCAGCAGTCCCCCGGGGGGGCAACAAGAGACCCAGTACTTC.

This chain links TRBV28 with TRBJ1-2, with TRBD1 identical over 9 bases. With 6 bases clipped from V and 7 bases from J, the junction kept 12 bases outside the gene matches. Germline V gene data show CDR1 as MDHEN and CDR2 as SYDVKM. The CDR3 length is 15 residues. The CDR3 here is CASRGGQGKSAGYTF. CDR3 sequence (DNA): TGTGCCAGCAGGGGGGGACAGGGAAAAAGTGCTGGCTACACCTTC.

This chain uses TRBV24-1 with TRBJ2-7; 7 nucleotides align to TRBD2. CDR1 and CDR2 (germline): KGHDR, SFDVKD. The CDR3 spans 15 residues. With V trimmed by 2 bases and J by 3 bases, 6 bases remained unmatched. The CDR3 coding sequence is TGTGCCACCAGTGATTCTCTAGCGGCGGGCTACGAGCAGTACTTC. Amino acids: CATSDSLAAGYEQYF.

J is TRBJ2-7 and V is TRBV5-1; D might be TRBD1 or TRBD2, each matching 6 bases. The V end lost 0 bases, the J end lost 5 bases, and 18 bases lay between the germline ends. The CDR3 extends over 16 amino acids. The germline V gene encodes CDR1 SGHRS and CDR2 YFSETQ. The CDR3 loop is CASSLGGGTSVDEQYF. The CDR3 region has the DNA TGCGCCAGCAGCTTGGGTGGCGGGACAAGTGTGGACGAGCAGTACTTC.

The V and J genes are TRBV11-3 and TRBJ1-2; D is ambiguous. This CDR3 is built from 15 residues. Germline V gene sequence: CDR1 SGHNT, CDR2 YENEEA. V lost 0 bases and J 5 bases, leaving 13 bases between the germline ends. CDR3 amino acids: CASSLDQSPGYGYTF. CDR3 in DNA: TGTGCCAGCAGCTTAGATCAGTCCCCTGGGTATGGCTACACCTTC.

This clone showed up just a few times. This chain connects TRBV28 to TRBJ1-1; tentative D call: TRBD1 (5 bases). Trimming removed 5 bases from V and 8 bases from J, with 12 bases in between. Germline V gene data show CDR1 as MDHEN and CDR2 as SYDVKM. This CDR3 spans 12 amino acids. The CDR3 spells CASSTTGLEAFF. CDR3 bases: TGTGCCAGCAGTACGACGGGACTAGAAGCTTTCTTT.

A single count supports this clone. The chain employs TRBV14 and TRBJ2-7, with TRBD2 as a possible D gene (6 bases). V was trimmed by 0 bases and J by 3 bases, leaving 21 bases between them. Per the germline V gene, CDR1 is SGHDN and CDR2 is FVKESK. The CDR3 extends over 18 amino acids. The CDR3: CASSQDGRRASTYYEQYF. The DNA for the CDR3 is TGTGCCAGCAGCCAAGATGGAAGGAGGGCCTCAACATACTACGAGCAGTACTTC.

In nucleotides, the CDR3 is TGTGCCAGCAGCTCCGGGACTAGCGTAAGCTCCTACGAGCAGTACTTC. Its translation is CASSSGTSVSSYEQYF. The rearrangement links TRBV7-9 to TRBJ2-7; 10 bases are shared with TRBD2. Germline assignment: CDR1 SEHNR and CDR2 FQNEAQ (reference sequence). The V and J ends lost 4 bases and 0 bases, in that order; junction bases with no gene match: 6. The CDR3 has 16 residues.

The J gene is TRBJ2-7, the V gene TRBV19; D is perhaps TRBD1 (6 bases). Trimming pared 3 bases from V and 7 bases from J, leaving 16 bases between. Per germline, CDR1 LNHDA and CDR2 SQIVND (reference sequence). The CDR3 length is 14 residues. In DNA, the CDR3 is TGTGCCAGTAGTATTGGCACAGGGAATAGGGAGCAGTACTTC. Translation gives CASSIGTGNREQYF.

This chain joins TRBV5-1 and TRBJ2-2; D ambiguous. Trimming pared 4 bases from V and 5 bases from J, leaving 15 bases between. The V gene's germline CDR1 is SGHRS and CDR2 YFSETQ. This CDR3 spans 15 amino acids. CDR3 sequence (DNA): TGCGCCAGCAGCCGCGACCTGGCCGGGACCGGGGAGCTGTTTTTT. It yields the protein CASSRDLAGTGELFF.

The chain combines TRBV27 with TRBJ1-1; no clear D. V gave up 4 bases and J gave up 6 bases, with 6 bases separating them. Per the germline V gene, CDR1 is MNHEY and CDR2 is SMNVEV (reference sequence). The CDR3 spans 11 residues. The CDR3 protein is CASSSLAEAFF. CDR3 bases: TGTGCCAGCAGTTCTCTGGCTGAAGCTTTCTTT.

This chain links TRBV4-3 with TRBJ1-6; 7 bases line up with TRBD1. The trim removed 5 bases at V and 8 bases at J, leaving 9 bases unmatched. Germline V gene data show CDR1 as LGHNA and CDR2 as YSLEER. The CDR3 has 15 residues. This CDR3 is CASSFVRGSDSPLHF. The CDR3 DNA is TGCGCCAGCAGCTTCGTCAGGGGGTCGGATTCACCCCTCCACTTT.

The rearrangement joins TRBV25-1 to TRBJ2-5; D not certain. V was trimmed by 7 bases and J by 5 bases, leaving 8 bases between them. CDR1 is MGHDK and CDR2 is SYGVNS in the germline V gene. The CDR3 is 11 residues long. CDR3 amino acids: CASTSKETQYF. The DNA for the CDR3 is TGTGCCAGCACCTCGAAGGAGACCCAGTACTTC. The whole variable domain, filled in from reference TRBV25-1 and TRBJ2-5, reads EADIYQTPRYLVIGTGKKITLECSQTMGHDKMYWYQQDPGMELHLIHYSYGVNSTEKGDLSSESTVSRIRTEHFPLTLESARPSHTSQYLCASTSKETQYFGPGTRLLVL.

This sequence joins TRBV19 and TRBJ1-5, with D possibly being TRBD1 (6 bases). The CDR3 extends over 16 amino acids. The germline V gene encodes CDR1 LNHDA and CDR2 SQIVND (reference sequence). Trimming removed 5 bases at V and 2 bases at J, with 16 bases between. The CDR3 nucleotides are TGTGCCAGTAGTGTTCAACGGGGGGCCGGCAATCAGCCCCAGCATTTT. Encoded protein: CASSVQRGAGNQPQHF.